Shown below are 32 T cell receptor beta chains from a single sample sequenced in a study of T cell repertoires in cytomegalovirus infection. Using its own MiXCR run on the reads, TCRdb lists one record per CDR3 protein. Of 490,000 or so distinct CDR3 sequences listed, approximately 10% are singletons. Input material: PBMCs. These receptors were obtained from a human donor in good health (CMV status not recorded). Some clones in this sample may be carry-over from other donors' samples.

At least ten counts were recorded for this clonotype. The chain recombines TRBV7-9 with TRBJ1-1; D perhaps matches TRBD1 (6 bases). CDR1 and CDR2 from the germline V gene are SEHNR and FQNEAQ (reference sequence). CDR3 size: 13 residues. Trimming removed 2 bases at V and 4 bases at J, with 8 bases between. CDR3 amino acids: CASSLQGSTEAFF. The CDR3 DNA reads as TGTGCCAGCAGCTTACAGGGGAGCACTGAAGCTTTCTTT. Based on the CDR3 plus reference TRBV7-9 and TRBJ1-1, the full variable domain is DTGVSQNPRHKITKRGQNVTFRCDPISEHNRLYWYRQTLGQGPEFLTYFQNEAQLEKSRLLSDRFSAERPKGSFSTLEIQRTEQGDSAMYLCASSLQGSTEAFFGQGTRLTVV.

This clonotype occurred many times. The CDR3: CASSLYGIRNPKLFF. The CDR3 bases are TGTGCCAGCAGCTTGTACGGGATCCGCAACCCAAAACTGTTTTTT. The chain carries TRBV5-4 and TRBJ1-4; D remains ambiguous. With 1 base removed from V and 10 bases from J, the gap between germline ends came to 17 bases. Germline assignment: CDR1 SGHNT and CDR2 YYREEE (reference sequence). This CDR3 is built from 15 residues.

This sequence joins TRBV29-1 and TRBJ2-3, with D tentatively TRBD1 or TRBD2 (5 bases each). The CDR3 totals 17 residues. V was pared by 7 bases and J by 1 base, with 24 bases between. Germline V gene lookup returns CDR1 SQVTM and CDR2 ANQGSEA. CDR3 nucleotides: TGCAGCGCCCGCAGGGAGAACGTGGTGTTGGGCACAGATACGCAGTATTTT. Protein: CSARRENVVLGTDTQYF.

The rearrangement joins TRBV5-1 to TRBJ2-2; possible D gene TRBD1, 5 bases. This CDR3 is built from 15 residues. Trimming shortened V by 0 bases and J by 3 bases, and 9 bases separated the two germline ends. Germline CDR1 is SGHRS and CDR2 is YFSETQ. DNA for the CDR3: TGCGCCAGCAGCTTGGAGGGGTCACACACCGGGGAGCTGTTTTTT. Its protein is CASSLEGSHTGELFF.

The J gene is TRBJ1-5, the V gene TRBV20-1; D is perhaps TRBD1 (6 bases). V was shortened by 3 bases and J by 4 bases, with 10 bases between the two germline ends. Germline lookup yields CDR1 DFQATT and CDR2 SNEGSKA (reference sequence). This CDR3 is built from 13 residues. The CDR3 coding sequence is TGCAGTGCTAGGCCGGGGACAAATCAGCCCCAGCATTTT. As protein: CSARPGTNQPQHF.

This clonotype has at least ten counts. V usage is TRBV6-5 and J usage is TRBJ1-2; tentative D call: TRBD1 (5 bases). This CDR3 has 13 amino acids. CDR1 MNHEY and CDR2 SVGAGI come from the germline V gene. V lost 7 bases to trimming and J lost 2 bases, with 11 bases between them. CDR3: CASNPSGNYGYTF. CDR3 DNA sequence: TGTGCCAGCAACCCCTCAGGGAACTATGGCTACACCTTC.

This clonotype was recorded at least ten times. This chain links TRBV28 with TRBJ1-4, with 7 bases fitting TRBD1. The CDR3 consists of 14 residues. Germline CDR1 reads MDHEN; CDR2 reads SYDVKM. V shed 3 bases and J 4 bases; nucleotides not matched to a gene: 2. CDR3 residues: CASSFNRGNEKLFF. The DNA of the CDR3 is TGTGCCAGCAGTTTTAACAGGGGTAATGAAAAACTGTTTTTT.

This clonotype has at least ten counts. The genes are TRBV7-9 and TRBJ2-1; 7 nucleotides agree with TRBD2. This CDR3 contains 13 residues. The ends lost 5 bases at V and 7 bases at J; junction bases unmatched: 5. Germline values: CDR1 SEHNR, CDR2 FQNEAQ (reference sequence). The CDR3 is CASSLGGGNEQFF. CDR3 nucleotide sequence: TGTGCCAGCAGCCTGGGGGGGGGGAATGAGCAGTTCTTC.

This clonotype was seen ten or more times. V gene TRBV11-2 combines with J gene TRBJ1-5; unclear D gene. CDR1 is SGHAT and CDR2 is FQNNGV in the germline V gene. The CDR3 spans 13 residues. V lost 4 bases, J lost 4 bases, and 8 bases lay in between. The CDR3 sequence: CASSSAPNQPQHF. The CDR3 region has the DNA TGTGCCAGCAGCTCGGCCCCAAATCAGCCCCAGCATTTT.

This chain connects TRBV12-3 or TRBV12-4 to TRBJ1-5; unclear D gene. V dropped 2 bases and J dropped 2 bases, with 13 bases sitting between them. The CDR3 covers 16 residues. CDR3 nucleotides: TGTGCCAGCAGTTTACGTAACCTCCCGGGCAATCAGCCCCAGCATTTT. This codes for CASSLRNLPGNQPQHF.

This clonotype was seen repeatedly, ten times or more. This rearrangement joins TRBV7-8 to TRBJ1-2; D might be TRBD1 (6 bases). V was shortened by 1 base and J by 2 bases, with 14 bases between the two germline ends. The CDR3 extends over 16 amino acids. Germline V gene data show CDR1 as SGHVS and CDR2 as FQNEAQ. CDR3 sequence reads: CASSLEHGQFNYGYTF. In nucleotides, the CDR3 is TGTGCCAGCAGCTTAGAGCACGGACAGTTCAACTATGGCTACACCTTC.

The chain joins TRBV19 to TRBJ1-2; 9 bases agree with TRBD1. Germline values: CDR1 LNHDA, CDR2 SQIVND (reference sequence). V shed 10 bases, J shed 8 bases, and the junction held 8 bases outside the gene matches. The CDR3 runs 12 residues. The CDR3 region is CAISDRGVGYTF. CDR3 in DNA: TGTGCCATTTCGGACAGGGGAGTGGGCTACACCTTC.

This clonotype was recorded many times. The DNA for the CDR3 is TGTGCCAGCAGCTTAAGCTCAGGGAGGACTGAAGCTTTCTTT. Protein sequence: CASSLSSGRTEAFF. V is TRBV7-2 and J is TRBJ1-1; possible D gene TRBD1, 5 bases. The germline gives CDR1 SGHTA, CDR2 FQGNSA. The CDR3 is 14 residues long. The V and J ends lost 2 bases and 5 bases respectively, with 12 bases between them.

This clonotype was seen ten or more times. This chain's CDR3 is CASSTRSLNTGELFF. Written as DNA, the CDR3 is TGTGCCAGCAGTACTAGAAGTCTGAACACCGGGGAGCTGTTTTTT. The chain employs TRBV28 and TRBJ2-2; the D gene is possibly TRBD2 (5 bases). Germline V gene data show CDR1 as MDHEN and CDR2 as SYDVKM. The CDR3 consists of 15 residues. Trimming took off 5 bases at V and 1 base at J, with 11 bases between the two ends.

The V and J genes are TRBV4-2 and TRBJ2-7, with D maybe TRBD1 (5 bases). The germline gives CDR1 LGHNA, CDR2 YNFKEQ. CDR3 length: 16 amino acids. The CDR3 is CAILQGEVSGSYEQYF. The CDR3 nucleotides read TGTGCTATCCTTCAAGGGGAAGTATCCGGCTCCTACGAGCAGTACTTC.

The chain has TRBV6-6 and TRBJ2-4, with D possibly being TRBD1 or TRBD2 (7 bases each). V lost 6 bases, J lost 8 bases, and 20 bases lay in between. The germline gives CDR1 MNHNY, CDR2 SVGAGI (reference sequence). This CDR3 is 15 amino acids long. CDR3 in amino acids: CASRDSGGGQDIQYF. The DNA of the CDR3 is TGTGCCAGCAGGGACTCAGGGGGGGGGCAGGACATTCAGTACTTC.

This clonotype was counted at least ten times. CDR3: CASSLEGWTEAFF. CDR3 coding DNA: TGTGCCAGCAGCTTAGAGGGTTGGACTGAAGCTTTCTTT. The rearrangement links TRBV7-9 to TRBJ1-1, with D hard to call. Trimming stripped 1 base from V and 5 bases from J, with 8 bases between. There are 13 residues in the CDR3. CDR1 and CDR2 (germline): SEHNR, FQNEAQ (reference sequence).

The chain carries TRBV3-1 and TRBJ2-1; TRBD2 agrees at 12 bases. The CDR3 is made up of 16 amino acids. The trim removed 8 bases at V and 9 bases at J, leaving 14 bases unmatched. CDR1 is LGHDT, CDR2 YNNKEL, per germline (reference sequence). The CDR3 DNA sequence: TGTGCCAGCGGATCTACCGGAGGACTAGCGGGGAGTGAGCAGTTCTTC. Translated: CASGSTGGLAGSEQFF.

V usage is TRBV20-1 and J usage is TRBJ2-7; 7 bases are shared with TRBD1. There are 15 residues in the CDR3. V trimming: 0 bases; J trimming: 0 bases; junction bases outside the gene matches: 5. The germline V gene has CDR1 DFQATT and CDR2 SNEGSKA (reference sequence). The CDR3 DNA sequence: TGCAGTGCTAGAGATCCGAGGGGGCTCTCCTACGAGCAGTACTTC. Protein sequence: CSARDPRGLSYEQYF.

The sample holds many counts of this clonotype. The CDR3: CASSLDRGVYEQYF. The CDR3 coding sequence is TGTGCCAGCAGTCTCGACAGGGGGGTCTACGAGCAGTACTTC. This chain joins TRBV2 and TRBJ2-7, with 9 positions matching TRBD1. The germline V gene has CDR1 SNHLY and CDR2 FYNNEI. This CDR3 region has 14 residues. V trimming: 5 bases; J trimming: 3 bases; junction bases outside the gene matches: 5.

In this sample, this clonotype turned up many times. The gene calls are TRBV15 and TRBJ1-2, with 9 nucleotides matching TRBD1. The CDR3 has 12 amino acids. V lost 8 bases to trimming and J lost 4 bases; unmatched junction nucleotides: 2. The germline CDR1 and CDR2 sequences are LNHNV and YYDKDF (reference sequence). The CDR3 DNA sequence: TGTGCCACCCAGGACAGGGGCTATGGCTACACCTTC. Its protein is CATQDRGYGYTF.

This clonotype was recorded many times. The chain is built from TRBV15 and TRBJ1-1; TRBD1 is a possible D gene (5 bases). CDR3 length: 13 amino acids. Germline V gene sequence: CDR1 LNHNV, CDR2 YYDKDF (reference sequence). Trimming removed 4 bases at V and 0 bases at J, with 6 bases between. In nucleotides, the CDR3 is TGTGCCACCAGCATAGGGGTGAACACTGAAGCTTTCTTT. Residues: CATSIGVNTEAFF.

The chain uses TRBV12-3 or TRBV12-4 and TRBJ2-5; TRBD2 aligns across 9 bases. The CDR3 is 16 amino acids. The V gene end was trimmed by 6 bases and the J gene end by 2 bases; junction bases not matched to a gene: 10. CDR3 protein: CASSLAGGAGQETQYF. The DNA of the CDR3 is TGTGCCAGCAGCCTCGCGGGGGGGGCAGGGCAAGAGACCCAGTACTTC.

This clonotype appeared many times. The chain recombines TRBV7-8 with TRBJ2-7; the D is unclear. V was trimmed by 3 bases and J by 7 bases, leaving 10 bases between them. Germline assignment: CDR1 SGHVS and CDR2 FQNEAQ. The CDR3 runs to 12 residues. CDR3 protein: CASSLRSFEQYF. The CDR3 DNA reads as TGTGCCAGCAGCTTGAGGAGTTTTGAGCAGTACTTC.

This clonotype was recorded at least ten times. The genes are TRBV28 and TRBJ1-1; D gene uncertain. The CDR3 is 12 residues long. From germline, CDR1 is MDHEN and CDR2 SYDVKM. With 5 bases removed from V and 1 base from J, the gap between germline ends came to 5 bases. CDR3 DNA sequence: TGTGCCAGCAGTACTAGGAACACTGAAGCTTTCTTT. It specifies CASSTRNTEAFF.

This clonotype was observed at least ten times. The CDR3 is CASSSRQFVANTEAFF. DNA for the CDR3: TGTGCCAGCAGTTCCCGACAGTTTGTGGCGAACACTGAAGCTTTCTTT. This sequence joins TRBV3-1 and TRBJ1-1; possibly TRBD1 for D (5 bases). The V gene lost 6 bases and the J gene lost 1 base, with 18 bases spanning the gap. Germline assignment: CDR1 LGHDT and CDR2 YNNKEL (reference sequence). This CDR3 contains 16 residues.

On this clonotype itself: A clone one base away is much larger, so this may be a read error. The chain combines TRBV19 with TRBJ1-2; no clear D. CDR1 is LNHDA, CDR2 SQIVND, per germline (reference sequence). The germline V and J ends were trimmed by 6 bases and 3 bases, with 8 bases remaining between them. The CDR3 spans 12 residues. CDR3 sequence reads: CASRSSHYGYTF. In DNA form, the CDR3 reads TGTGCCAGTAGAAGTTCGCACTATGGCTACACCTTC.

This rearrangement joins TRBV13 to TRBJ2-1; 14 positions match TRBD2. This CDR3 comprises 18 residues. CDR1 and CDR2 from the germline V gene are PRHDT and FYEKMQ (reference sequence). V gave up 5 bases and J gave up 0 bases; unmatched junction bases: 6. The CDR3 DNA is TGTGCCAGCAGCCGTAGGACTAGCGGGAGGAACTCCTACAATGAGCAGTTCTTC. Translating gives CASSRRTSGRNSYNEQFF.

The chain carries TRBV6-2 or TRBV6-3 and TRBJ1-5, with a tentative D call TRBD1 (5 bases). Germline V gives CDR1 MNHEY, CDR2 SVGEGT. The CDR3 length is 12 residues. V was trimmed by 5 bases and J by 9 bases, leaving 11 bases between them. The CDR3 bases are TGTGCCAGCAGTCGAAACGGGGGGCCCCAGCATTTT. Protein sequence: CASSRNGGPQHF.

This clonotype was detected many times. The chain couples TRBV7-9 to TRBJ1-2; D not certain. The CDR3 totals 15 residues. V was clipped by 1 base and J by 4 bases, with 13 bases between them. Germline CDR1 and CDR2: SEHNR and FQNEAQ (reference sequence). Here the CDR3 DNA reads TGTGCCAGCAGCTTAGGTCGAAGTCCCAGCTATGGCTACACCTTC. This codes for CASSLGRSPSYGYTF.

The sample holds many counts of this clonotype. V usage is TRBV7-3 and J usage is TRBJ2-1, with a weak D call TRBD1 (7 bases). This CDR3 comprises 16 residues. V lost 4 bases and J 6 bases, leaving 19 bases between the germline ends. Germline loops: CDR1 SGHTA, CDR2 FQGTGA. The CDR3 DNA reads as TGTGCCAGCAGCTCATACAGGGGACGGGGGAGCAATGAGCAGTTCTTC. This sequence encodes CASSSYRGRGSNEQFF.

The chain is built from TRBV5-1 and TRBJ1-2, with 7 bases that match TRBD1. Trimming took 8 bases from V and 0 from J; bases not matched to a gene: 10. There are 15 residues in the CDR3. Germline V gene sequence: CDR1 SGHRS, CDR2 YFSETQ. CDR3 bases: TGCGCCAGTCGCCCCGGGACAGTAGCTAACTATGGCTACACCTTC. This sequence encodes CASRPGTVANYGYTF.